The rows below give T cell receptor beta chains drawn from one sample of a study of blood T cell repertoires in COVID-19. The table came from immunoSEQ multiplex PCR; TCRdb's copy has only in-frame clones and leaves some out. Among 8,500 to 14,000 clones listed, 88% were seen once. Specimen: peripheral blood. The source of these receptors is a human donor in a cohort sampled during active COVID-19. Each CDR3 is given with its conserved first and last residue. The D gene is left open where the match is weak. Some rows mark clone size as missing; the rest say once, few, many or name a class of expanded clone.

V gene	J gene	D gene	clone size	CDR3 protein	CDR3 DNA
TRBV7-6	TRBJ2-2	TRBD1	few	CASSTYRGRPGELFF	TGTGCCAGCAGCACCTACAGGGGGCGCCCCGGGGAGCTGTTTTTT
TRBV6-5	TRBJ1-5	NA	NA	CASSIDFQPQHF	TGTGCCAGCAGTATAGATTTCCAGCCCCAGCATTTT
TRBV19	TRBJ2-5	NA	NA	CASSSSGQIQETQYF	TGTGCCAGTAGTTCCTCTGGACAGATACAAGAGACCCAGTACTTC
TRBV10-3	TRBJ2-5	NA	NA	CAISDMGQREETQYF	TGTGCCATCAGTGATATGGGACAGCGGGAAGAGACCCAGTACTTC
TRBV24-1	TRBJ2-1	NA	NA	CATSDYSGNEQFF	TGTGCCACCAGTGATTACAGCGGGAATGAGCAGTTCTTC
TRBV9	TRBJ1-3	NA	NA	CASSVELAGNTIYF	TGTGCCAGCAGCGTAGAGCTTGCGGGAAACACCATATATTTT
TRBV19	TRBJ2-1	NA	few	CASSLGDVPSNEQFF	TGTGCCAGTAGTCTCGGGGATGTCCCTTCCAATGAGCAGTTCTTC
TRBV5-4	TRBJ1-1	TRBD1	NA	CASSWDSSMNTEAFF	TGTGCCAGCAGCTGGGACAGCTCGATGAACACTGAAGCTTTCTTT
TRBV4-3	TRBJ1-6	TRBD1	NA	CASSQWDRREPPLHF	TGCGCCAGCAGCCAATGGGACAGGAGGGAACCACCCCTCCACTTT
TRBV6-1	TRBJ1-2	TRBD1	NA	CASSEVQTGGKGYTF	TGTGCCAGCAGTGAAGTGCAGACAGGGGGTAAAGGCTACACCTTC
TRBV5-1	TRBJ2-7	TRBD2	NA	CASRLLAGVIYEQYF	TGCGCCAGCAGATTACTAGCGGGGGTTATCTACGAGCAGTACTTC
TRBV6-2/TRBV6-3	TRBJ2-1	NA	few	CASSYGHSSYNEQFF	TGTGCCAGCAGTTACGGACACAGCTCCTACAATGAGCAGTTCTTC
TRBV3-1/TRBV3-2	TRBJ1-2	TRBD1	NA	CASSDSVTGSYGYTF	TGTGCCAGCAGCGATTCGGTGACAGGGTCCTATGGCTACACCTTC
TRBV19	TRBJ1-1	NA	NA	CASRTQDEAFF	TGTGCCAGTAGAACACAGGATGAAGCTTTCTTT
TRBV6-1	TRBJ2-3	NA	NA	CASSEKEHSTSTDTQYF	TGTGCCAGCAGTGAAAAGGAACATTCGACTAGCACAGATACGCAGTATTTT